A selection of T cell receptor beta chains follows, all from one sample in a study of CD8 T cells in ankylosing spondylitis. TCRdb used MiXCR to reprocess the 5' RACE reads, holding one entry per CDR3 protein. Of 150,000 to 200,000 distinct CDR3 sequences in the sample, over 10% were seen once. The sequenced sample was blood, either unsorted or a sorted T cell fraction (not recorded which). The receptors shown here come from a female donor with ankylosing spondylitis or in good health (not recorded which). The conserved cysteine and the conserved F or W are not part of the CDR3 here.

TRBV7-2 | ASSSPLTYGYT
TRBV5-1 | ASSLDQMRSYEQY
TRBV12-3/TRBV12-4 | ASSLRRGSGLNEQY
TRBV20-1 | SASDAGSSYNEQF
TRBV20-1 | SARGRAVNTEAF
TRBV20-1 | SARDPYSGRALYNEQF
TRBV20-1 | SARISGRALDNEQF
TRBV27 | ASSGRDRGHHGYT
TRBV20-1 | SETGWYSPLH
TRBV7-2 | ASSRASGQGYNEQF
TRBV9 | ASSVQLAGELF
TRBV3-1 | ASTQDPAWGSGANVLT
TRBV7-2 | ASKLSGDQPQH
TRBV4-2 | ASSQAESDTQY
TRBV7-2 | ASSPQGALSNQPQH
TRBV5-1 | ASSAFGVTGVMAYEQY
TRBV7-6 | ASSLALAAGEQY
TRBV7-2 | ASSLSGSRSTQY
TRBV9 | ASSGQGSGAF
TRBV29-1 | SVVQSGANVLT
TRBV6-2/TRBV6-3 | AIQASGTYNEQF
TRBV20-1 | SAQKNGYT
TRBV12-3/TRBV12-4 | ASRLWTSGSHEQF
TRBV20-1 | SVRRGPVAGELF
TRBV30 | AFPPTGAHGYT
TRBV27 | ASTGQGYYEQY
TRBV11-2 | ASSFASGEYNEQF
TRBV7-6 | ASSFVAETQY
TRBV12-5 | ASGLVLPGTNYGYT
TRBV7-9 | ASAPGDTEAF
TRBV10-3 | AINDPGDDTGELF
TRBV20-1 | SADPQGSNLQPQH
TRBV29-1 | SVVARDTSYEQY
TRBV10-3 | AVSEIRTSGFYEQY
TRBV5-1 | ASSLRQNTEAF
TRBV10-3 | AISGASVPEKLF
TRBV27 | ASSFLGQGKRAF
TRBV6-2/TRBV6-3 | ASSLTSGRASDEQY
TRBV2 | ASSGAGARGNQPQH
TRBV12-3/TRBV12-4 | ASSSQGAISYEQY
TRBV9 | ASSANGASNYGYT
TRBV7-7 | ASRDNTGELF
TRBV19 | ASSIDQAYNEQF
TRBV7-2 | ASSWGGEVETQY
TRBV24-1 | ATSDLGGTF
TRBV12-3/TRBV12-4 | ASSTTMDPLGGYT
TRBV5-1 | ASSLAETSNNEQF
TRBV5-1 | ASRRAINTDTQY
TRBV24-1 | ATSDLIRGTGELF
TRBV5-1 | ATSRERESTDTQY
TRBV6-1 | ASSETTMNTEAF
TRBV30 | AWSVPPYHGLIRELF